This TCR beta chain was profiled in a study of early stage breast cancer tumors. Study-level background: Each sample averaged approximately 9.6-fold read coverage.

Profiled with immunoSEQ multiplex PCR; TCRdb holds only in-frame clones, not every one. The repertoire has fewer than 35,000 clones, approximately 76% of them found once; the top ten carry around 35%. A note on this clone: Its antigen is still unknown.

General study findings and limits: Bulk DNA sequencing of unsorted cells missed chain pairing and markers. In most of the 16 patients, blood comparison separated tumor from normal breast.

The sequencing input was blood. The sequence came from a person in their fifties with breast cancer.

In DNA form, the CDR3 reads TGTGCCAGCAGCCCACCCCCCCGGACAGGGGGCATTCGGAGCAATCAGCCCCAGCATTTT. It codes for CASSPPPRTGGIRSNQPQHF. V gene TRBV5-4 combines with J gene TRBJ1-5, with TRBD1 matching 11 bases. Germline V gives CDR1 SGHNT, CDR2 YYREEE (reference sequence). V was clipped by 4 bases and J by 1 base; unmatched bases: 16. This CDR3 comprises 20 residues.